The rows below give T cell receptor beta chains drawn from one sample of a study of blood T cell repertoires in COVID-19. Profiled with immunoSEQ multiplex PCR; TCRdb holds only in-frame clones, not every one. The table lists fewer than 400,000 clones, approximately 91% of them singletons, with almost 4% in the top ten. The sequenced sample was PBMCs or T cells enriched from blood (not recorded which). These receptors all come from a woman in her 30s who had been exposed to COVID-19. Each CDR3 is given with its conserved first and last residue. The order of the fields is CDR3 DNA, CDR3 protein, D gene, J gene, clone size, V gene. The D gene is left open where the match is weak. A clone size is listed for some rows: how often the clone was seen (once, few, many), or a class if it is expanded.

TGTGCCAGTCGGTGGAGCACCTACGAGCAGTACTTC,CASRWSTYEQYF,NA,TRBJ2-7,NA,TRBV12-3/TRBV12-4
TGTGCCAGCAGCTTTGGACAGGGGCTGTCCTACGAGCAGTACTTC,CASSFGQGLSYEQYF,TRBD1,TRBJ2-7,NA,TRBV13
TGCGCCAGCAGCCAAGAGGTGAACAGGGGGCGGGAGCCCCAGCATTTT,CASSQEVNRGREPQHF,TRBD1,TRBJ1-5,NA,TRBV4-1
TGTGCCAGCTCACCGTCCGAGGGAACGGCTTACGAGCAGTACTTC,CASSPSEGTAYEQYF,NA,TRBJ2-7,NA,TRBV18
TGTGCCAGCAGCCACTCCCGGGACAGGGGGCGCGTGGAGCAGTACTTC,CASSHSRDRGRVEQYF,TRBD1,TRBJ2-7,once,TRBV4-2
TGTGCCAGCAGTGGATACACAGTACGCCGCGATTCACCCCTCCACTTT,CASSGYTVRRDSPLHF,NA,TRBJ1-6,NA,TRBV2
TGTGCCAGCAGCTTAGCGAGCCCCAATGAGCAGTTCTTC,CASSLASPNEQFF,NA,TRBJ2-1,NA,TRBV7-9
TGTGCCAGCAGCCCCGGACACGGCGGGAAGGGGACTGAAGCTTTCTTT,CASSPGHGGKGTEAFF,NA,TRBJ1-1,NA,TRBV3-1/TRBV3-2
TGTGCCAGCAAAAGGGACCGAGCGGGGGTGTTCGCAGATACGCAGTATTTT,CASKRDRAGVFADTQYF,TRBD2,TRBJ2-3,NA,TRBV27
TGTGCCAGCAGCACCCGGGACAGGGCTTTTGCTGAAGCTTTCTTT,CASSTRDRAFAEAFF,TRBD1,TRBJ1-1,NA,TRBV5-5
TGTGCCAGCAGTGCATTCATTAACACTGAAGCTTTCTTT,CASSAFINTEAFF,NA,TRBJ1-1,NA,TRBV2